The 10 T cell receptor beta chains listed next were all sequenced from one sample in a study of PD-L1 blockade in urothelial cancer (dated 2017 in TCRdb). To prepare the library, the immunoSEQ multiplex PCR assay was applied. TCRdb stores this immuneACCESS table with in-frame sequences only. Part of the clones is absent; in the studies checked, under half of the shortfall reflects unresolved V genes, and no reason is known for the rest. For this sample the table gives tens of thousands of clones, of which more than 90% were detected only once. Approximately 10% of the sample is held by the ten biggest clonotypes. The starting material was PBMCs, obtained around atezolizumab (anti-PD-L1) treatment. The receptors were sampled from a man aged 60 to 75 with urothelial cancer.

This chain joins TRBV7-2 and TRBJ2-5, with 9 bases fitting TRBD2. Germline V gives CDR1 SGHTA, CDR2 FQGNSA. V gave up 5 bases and J gave up 5 bases; unmatched junction bases: 6. The CDR3 runs to 14 residues. CDR3 nucleotides: TGTGCCAGCAGCAGGAGCGGGGGGAGGGAGACCCAGTACTTC. Translation: CASSRSGGRETQYF.

This rearrangement joins TRBV5-3 to TRBJ1-5, with 9 bases identical to TRBD1. TRBV5-3 is noted as an ORF with a role that remains uncertain. The J segment lost 4 bases and the V segment lost 2 bases, leaving 10 bases of the junction unmatched. CDR3 length equals 17 residues. The CDR3, as DNA: TGTGCCAGAAGCTTCTACAGGGGGCACGTCGAAAATCAGCCCCAGCATTTT. It translates to CARSFYRGHVENQPQHF.

CDR3: CASSESLRNQPQHF. The DNA for the CDR3 is TGTGCCAGCAGTGAGTCCCTTCGCAATCAGCCCCAGCATTTT. The rearrangement uses TRBV6-1 and TRBJ1-5; D ambiguous. There are 14 residues in the CDR3. Between the trimmed V and J ends, which lost 3 bases and 2 bases, there was a span of 8 bases. Germline CDR1 MNHNS, CDR2 SASEGT.

This clone occurred once. The genes are TRBV30 and TRBJ1-2; TRBD1 is a possible D gene (5 bases). The CDR3 sequence is 14 residues long. Germline lookup yields CDR1 GTSNPN and CDR2 SVGIG (reference sequence). Trimming shortened V by 2 bases and J by 3 bases, and 13 bases separated the two germline ends. CDR3 coding DNA: TGTGCCTGGAGTTCCATCAGGGTGCACTATGGCTACACCTTC. This encodes CAWSSIRVHYGYTF.

The CDR3 is CASSSLAGGGDEQFF. The CDR3 nucleotides read TGTGCCAGCAGTTCCCTAGCGGGTGGGGGCGATGAGCAGTTCTTC. The chain is built from TRBV6-6 and TRBJ2-1; 8 positions agree with TRBD2. The CDR3 consists of 15 residues. Trimming at V came to 4 bases and at J to 8 bases, leaving 10 bases not matched to a gene. Per germline, CDR1 MNHNY and CDR2 SVGAGI (reference sequence).

The V gene is TRBV9, the J gene TRBJ2-7; weak D call: TRBD2 (6 bases). The V and J ends lost 2 bases and 2 bases respectively, with 14 bases between them. This CDR3 is built from 15 residues. Germline V gives CDR1 SGDLS, CDR2 YYNGEE. The CDR3 loop reads CASSVQGGAPYEQYF. In nucleotides, the CDR3 is TGTGCCAGCAGCGTCCAGGGAGGTGCGCCCTACGAGCAGTACTTC.

The V call is TRBV9, the J call TRBJ2-5; D call uncertain. Trimming shortened V by 4 bases and J by 5 bases, and 18 bases separated the two germline ends. Germline V gene lookup returns CDR1 SGDLS and CDR2 YYNGEE. CDR3 length equals 15 residues. This chain's CDR3 is CASSPAVLGSETQYF. CDR3 in DNA: TGTGCCAGCAGCCCCGCGGTGTTGGGTTCCGAGACCCAGTACTTC.

The chain couples TRBV14 to TRBJ2-2; maybe TRBD1 (6 bases). CDR1 and CDR2 from the germline V gene are SGHDN and FVKESK. The V and J ends lost 7 bases and 7 bases respectively, with 13 bases between them. This CDR3 is built from 13 residues. CDR3 DNA: TGTGCCAGCACCCTACAGGGATACGGGGAGCTGTTTTTT. Its protein is CASTLQGYGELFF.

V and J are TRBV11-3 and TRBJ2-1; D is perhaps TRBD1 (6 bases). Germline CDR1 is SGHNT and CDR2 is YENEEA. CDR3 size: 15 residues. The ends were cut back, 3 bases at V and 0 bases at J, with 9 bases in the middle. CDR3 loop: CASSFRGSSYNEQFF. The DNA for the CDR3 is TGTGCCAGCAGCTTTAGGGGGAGCTCCTACAATGAGCAGTTCTTC.

The chain couples TRBV29-1 to TRBJ2-4; TRBD1 is a possible D gene (6 bases). V gave up 5 bases and J gave up 6 bases, with 26 bases separating them. From germline, CDR1 is SQVTM and CDR2 ANQGSEA. CDR3 length: 17 amino acids. The CDR3 spells CSVRPHVTSSGVNIQYF. The CDR3 nucleotides are TGCAGCGTTAGGCCCCACGTCACTTCCTCAGGGGTAAACATTCAGTACTTC.